A selection of T cell receptor beta chains follows, all from one sample in a study of blood T cell repertoires in COVID-19. TCRdb's copy holds only in-frame clones and misses some; the assay was immunoSEQ multiplex PCR. This sample has roughly 180,000 clones, with approximately 80% found just once. Sequenced input: PBMCs or T cells enriched from blood (not recorded which). These receptors all come from a man aged 50 or older who had recovered from COVID-19. CDR3s include the opening cysteine and the closing phenylalanine or tryptophan. Each record gives: J gene, D gene, V gene, CDR3 DNA, CDR3 protein. The D gene is left open where the match is weak.

J: TRBJ1-1
D: TRBD1
V: TRBV3-1/TRBV3-2
DNA: TGTGCCAGCAGCCAACAACCCACAGGGGGCGATGAGACACGGTTTCTGAACACTGAAGCTTTCTTT
CDR3: CASSQQPTGGDETRFLNTEAFF

J: TRBJ2-7
D: .
V: TRBV2
DNA: TGTGCCAGCAGCTCCGGGACTTCAACCTACGAGCAGTACTTC
CDR3: CASSSGTSTYEQYF

J: TRBJ2-3
D: TRBD2
V: TRBV6-5
DNA: TGTGCCAGCACCCTCGCCGGGAGGGCCACAGATACGCAGTATTTT
CDR3: CASTLAGRATDTQYF

J: TRBJ2-1
D: .
V: TRBV7-8
DNA: TGTGCCAGCAGTTTAGGCAGGTTGGACTGGGTTTACAATGAGCAGTTCTTC
CDR3: CASSLGRLDWVYNEQFF

J: TRBJ2-1
D: TRBD1
V: TRBV5-1
DNA: TGCGCCAGCAGCTTGGCCGCAGGGGGCCCCTACAATGAGCAGTTCTTC
CDR3: CASSLAAGGPYNEQFF

J: TRBJ1-5
D: .
V: TRBV6-8
DNA: TGTGCCAGCAGTTCCCCTTCGGGGATTGATAGCAATCAGCCCCAGCATTTT
CDR3: CASSSPSGIDSNQPQHF

J: TRBJ2-7
D: .
V: TRBV3-1/TRBV3-2
DNA: TGTGCCAGCAGCCAAGTTCAGGGAAGGAACGAGCAGTACTTC
CDR3: CASSQVQGRNEQYF

J: TRBJ1-1
D: .
V: TRBV18
DNA: TGTGCCAGCTCACGGGGGGACCGCACTGAAGCTTTCTTT
CDR3: CASSRGDRTEAFF

J: TRBJ1-2
D: .
V: TRBV6-5
DNA: TGTGCCAGTCGGGATAACTATGGCTACACCTTC
CDR3: CASRDNYGYTF

J: TRBJ1-2
D: .
V: TRBV6-5
DNA: TGTGCCACTCAACAGGGTGGCTATGGCTACACCTTC
CDR3: CATQQGGYGYTF